This T cell receptor (beta chain) is from a study of PD-L1 blockade in urothelial cancer. In the study overall: Patients initiated atezolizumab in about 2014 at 1,200 mg intravenously every 3 weeks.

The CDR3 loop spans 15 amino acids. CDR1 and CDR2 (germline): LNHDA, SQIVND (reference sequence). V shed 4 bases and J 5 bases; nucleotides not matched to a gene: 10. Spike-ins of synthetic TCR analog templates went into each PCR. The assay was immunoSEQ multiplex PCR, and TCRdb's table has in-frame clones only and misses some. The sample consists of roughly 45,000 clones, 83% of them appearing once. Time point described: peripheral blood 6 weeks after treatment start. The V and J genes are TRBV19 and TRBJ2-5, with 7 bases identical to TRBD2. The TCR was taken from a man aged 55 to 70 with urothelial cancer. Sequenced material: PBMCs, taken around atezolizumab (anti-PD-L1) treatment. CDR3 sequence reads: CASSKNPGLEETQYF. CDR3 nucleotides: TGTGCCAGTAGTAAGAACCCCGGACTAGAGGAGACCCAGTACTTC.